Presented here are 16 T cell receptor beta chains from one specimen sequenced in a study of blood T cell dynamics during melanoma immunotherapy. Sample time point: week 3, after first cycle of checkpoint inhibitor. The repertoire was sequenced with immunoSEQ multiplex PCR; TCRdb's copy has only in-frame clones and lacks some. The table has several thousand clones, more than 75% seen once; the top ten hold 2% to 2.5%. The sequenced sample was blood, obtained from a patient treated with checkpoint blockade. The receptors originated from a human donor with melanoma.

This chain links TRBV6-1 with TRBJ1-3; D perhaps matches TRBD1 (5 bases). V shed 8 bases and J shed 0 bases, with 8 bases lying between them. From germline, CDR1 is MNHNS and CDR2 SASEGT. The CDR3 totals 13 residues. CDR3 nucleotide sequence: TGTGCCAGCGGGACTACCTCTGGAAACACCATATATTTT. It specifies CASGTTSGNTIYF.

This chain links TRBV4-3 with TRBJ2-7, with D perhaps TRBD1 (5 bases). The V end lost 4 bases, the J end lost 2 bases, and 12 bases lay between the germline ends. The CDR3 has 14 residues. The V gene's germline CDR1 is LGHNA and CDR2 YSLEER. CDR3 protein: CASSPGHLTYEQYF. The CDR3 DNA reads as TGCGCCAGCAGCCCCGGACACCTAACCTACGAGCAGTACTTC.

This chain links TRBV7-2 with TRBJ1-2, with D unclear. The V end was cut by 3 bases, the J end by 4 bases, with 3 bases between. Germline V gives CDR1 SGHTA, CDR2 FQGNSA. The CDR3 runs 11 residues. CDR3 region: CASSFGYGYTF. CDR3 nucleotides: TGTGCCAGCAGCTTCGGCTATGGCTACACCTTC.

This chain uses TRBV5-1 with TRBJ1-4; 8 nucleotides line up with TRBD1. J was trimmed by 6 bases and V by 5 bases; bases with no gene match: 9. This CDR3 has 15 amino acids. Looked up from germline, CDR1 is SGHRS and CDR2 is YFSETQ. CDR3 protein: CASRRADREYEKLFF. DNA of the CDR3: TGCGCCAGCAGGCGGGCGGACAGGGAATATGAAAAACTGTTTTTT.

The chain couples TRBV27 to TRBJ2-5, with unresolved D. The DNA end lines up better with TRBJ2-7; the J call may be wrong. Germline V gene data show CDR1 as MNHEY and CDR2 as SMNVEV (reference sequence). The CDR3 totals 15 residues. The CDR3 sequence: CASSLTPWGSYEQYF. In nucleotides, the CDR3 is TGTGCCAGCAGTTTAACCCCGTGGGGCTCCTACGAGCAGTACTTC.

The rearrangement links TRBV9 to TRBJ1-1; D gene unclear. Between the trimmed V and J ends, which lost 3 bases and 10 bases, there was a span of 16 bases. CDR3 length: 13 amino acids. CDR1 and CDR2 (germline): SGDLS, YYNGEE. For the CDR3, the DNA is TGTGCCAGCAGCGACCGCCCCCGTGGGGTAGCTTTCTTT. It codes for CASSDRPRGVAFF.

The J gene is TRBJ2-7, the V gene TRBV30, with a tentative D call TRBD1 (7 bases). This CDR3 has 14 residues. CDR1 and CDR2 (germline): GTSNPN, SVGIG (reference sequence). Trimming left V 3 bases short and J 4 bases short, with 16 bases between. The CDR3 DNA reads TGTGCCTGGAGCGTCGGAGGGACAGAATACGAGCAGTACTTC. Residues: CAWSVGGTEYEQYF. The whole variable domain, filled in from reference TRBV30 and TRBJ2-7, reads SQTIHQWPATLVQPVGSPLSLECTVEGTSNPNLYWYRQAAGRGLQLLFYSVGIGQISSEVPQNLSASRPQDRQFILSSKKLLLSDSGFYLCAWSVGGTEYEQYFGPGTRLTVT.

J is TRBJ1-1 and V is TRBV28; D is unclear. Trimming removed 3 bases from V and 7 bases from J, with 3 bases in between. The CDR3 is 10 amino acids. CDR1 and CDR2 from the germline V gene are MDHEN and SYDVKM. CDR3 nucleotide sequence: TGTGCCAGCAGTTTCAATGAAGCTTTCTTT. Amino acid sequence: CASSFNEAFF.

This clone was recorded once. The chain joins TRBV7-6 to TRBJ2-7; possible D gene TRBD2, 6 bases. The CDR3 length is 14 residues. Trimming took off 1 base at V and 9 bases at J, with 16 bases between the two ends. CDR1 SGHVS and CDR2 FNYEAQ come from the germline V gene. The CDR3 coding sequence is TGTGCCAGCAGCTTAGACCTAGGGACTTTCCCGCAGTACTTC. Protein product: CASSLDLGTFPQYF.

The rearrangement links TRBV7-9 to TRBJ1-1, with D unresolved. The V gene lost 1 base and the J gene lost 1 base, with 10 bases spanning the gap. Germline-derived CDR1 and CDR2 are SEHNR and FQNEAQ (reference sequence). This CDR3 is 15 amino acids long. CDR3 sequence (DNA): TGTGCCAGCAGCTTAGATACGGCCCCGAACACTGAAGCTTTCTTT. This codes for CASSLDTAPNTEAFF.

J is TRBJ1-1 and V is TRBV9, with D possibly being TRBD1 (6 bases). The germline V gene encodes CDR1 SGDLS and CDR2 YYNGEE. V was cut by 7 bases and J by 8 bases, with 12 bases left in between. The CDR3 totals 11 residues. The DNA of the CDR3 is TGTGCCAGCGGATACAGGGAGGAAGCTTTCTTT. Its protein product is CASGYREEAFF. The entire variable domain, with the rest obtained from reference TRBV9 and TRBJ1-1, is as follows: DSGVTQTPKHLITATGQRVTLRCSPRSGDLSVYWYQQSLDQGLQFLIQYYNGEERAKGNILERFSAQQFPDLHSELNLSSLELGDSALYFCASGYREEAFFGQGTRLTVV.

The chain uses TRBV9 and TRBJ2-2, with D perhaps matching TRBD1 (5 bases). The CDR3 contains 16 residues. Germline-derived CDR1 and CDR2 are SGDLS and YYNGEE. V was trimmed by 4 bases and J by 3 bases, leaving 16 bases between them. The CDR3 coding sequence is TGTGCCAGCAGCTCACACCCCGACAGTTACACCGGGGAGCTGTTTTTT. Translation: CASSSHPDSYTGELFF.

The chain combines TRBV23-1 with TRBJ2-1; no clear D gene. TRBV23-1 is an ORF; its function is uncertain. CDR3 size: 15 residues. Trimming left V 2 bases short and J 5 bases short, with 13 bases between. CDR3 sequence: CASSQPGRFDNEQFF. The CDR3 nucleotides are TGCGCCAGCAGTCAACCCGGACGGTTTGACAATGAGCAGTTCTTC.

This clone showed up just a few times. This chain connects TRBV2 to TRBJ1-1, with a tentative D call TRBD1 (6 bases). This CDR3 has 13 residues. The V gene lost 4 bases and the J gene lost 1 base, with 7 bases spanning the gap. Germline V gene lookup returns CDR1 SNHLY and CDR2 FYNNEI. CDR3 amino acids: CASSAGENTEAFF. CDR3 in DNA: TGTGCCAGCAGTGCAGGGGAGAACACTGAAGCTTTCTTT. Using reference TRBV2 and TRBJ1-1 for the parts outside the CDR3, the full variable domain is EPEVTQTPSHQVTQMGQEVILRCVPISNHLYFYWYRQILGQKVEFLVSFYNNEISEKSEIFDDQFSVERPDGSNFTLKIRSTKLEDSAMYFCASSAGENTEAFFGQGTRLTVV.

This clone has just one count. The J gene is TRBJ2-7, the V gene TRBV4-1, with 10 bases aligning to TRBD2. Trimming cost V 0 bases and J 2 bases; bases outside gene matches: 10. CDR1 MGHRA and CDR2 YSYEKL come from the germline V gene. The CDR3 loop spans 18 amino acids. The CDR3 region is CASSQDPSGSFKAYEQYF. In nucleotides, the CDR3 is TGCGCCAGCAGCCAAGATCCTAGCGGGAGTTTTAAAGCCTACGAGCAGTACTTC.

The gene calls are TRBV28 and TRBJ2-7; D is uncertain. The CDR3 consists of 11 residues. Between the trimmed V and J ends, which lost 2 bases and 6 bases, there was a span of 5 bases. Germline V gives CDR1 MDHEN, CDR2 SYDVKM. The CDR3 DNA sequence: TGTGCCAGCAGTTTAAGGAGCGAGCAGTACTTC. This sequence encodes CASSLRSEQYF.